This T cell receptor (beta chain) is from a study of shared clonotypes between healthy human individuals. Study-level information: Per donor, CD8 memory used one plate, CD8 naive used two, CD4 memory used three and CD4 naive used three. Study-wide findings and caveats: A generally larger estimated richness was seen in naive subsets than in memory subsets.

Germline values: CDR1 SGHRS, CDR2 YFSETQ. CDR3 length: 14 amino acids. Trimming cost V 4 bases and J 4 bases; bases outside gene matches: 4. Profiled with immunoSEQ multiplex PCR; TCRdb holds only in-frame clones, not every one. The data show about 1,900,000 clones, with about 95% seen just once and approximately 1% held by the top ten. CD45RO-negative CD8 cells positively selected for CCR7 made up the naive population, which excluded terminally differentiated effector memory CD45RA+ cells. With regard to this clone: Its cognate antigen is unknown.

The V call is TRBV5-1, the J call TRBJ2-5, with 10 bases that match TRBD1. This receptor was obtained from a man aged 18 to 30 in good health. The source material was naive CD8+ T cells sorted from blood. The DNA of the CDR3 is TGCGCCAGCAGCCCGGGACAGGGGAGAGAGACCCAGTACTTC. Amino acids: CASSPGQGRETQYF.